Below, 25 T cell receptor beta chains from the same sample are listed, as sequenced in a study of shared clonotypes between healthy human individuals. The naive CD8 population came from CD45RO-negative cells selected for CCR7, without terminally differentiated effector memory CD45RA+ cells. Here immunoSEQ multiplex PCR was the method, and the copy in TCRdb shows in-frame clones only, minus some. This table holds under 1 million clones, roughly 92% found once. The sample consisted of naive CD8+ T cells sorted from blood. These receptors were taken from a man aged 25-45 years in good health.

The rearrangement links TRBV6-6 to TRBJ2-2, with a tentative D call TRBD2 (7 bases). Germline V gene lookup returns CDR1 MNHNY and CDR2 SVGAGI (reference sequence). The CDR3 sequence is 13 residues long. Trimming pared 7 bases from V and 15 bases from J, leaving 21 bases between. CDR3 protein: CASTNGGGGSMFF. DNA of the CDR3: TGTGCCAGCACCAACGGAGGGGGAGGGTCGATGTTTTTT.

This clone was counted a single time. This rearrangement joins TRBV25-1 to TRBJ2-5; possibly TRBD1 or TRBD2 for D (6 bases each). The CDR3 has 13 residues. Per the germline V gene, CDR1 is MGHDK and CDR2 is SYGVNS. Trimming took 1 base from V and 5 from J, leaving 8 bases between them. The CDR3 nucleotides are TGTGCCAGCAGTGAATGGGGGGCGGAGACCCAGTACTTC. The encoded protein is CASSEWGAETQYF.

This clone was seen a few times. The rearrangement joins TRBV7-9 to TRBJ1-2; no clear D gene. The CDR3 has 13 amino acids. Germline V gene lookup returns CDR1 SEHNR and CDR2 FQNEAQ (reference sequence). V lost 0 bases, J lost 8 bases, and 10 bases lay in between. Written as DNA, the CDR3 is TGTGCCAGCAGCTTAGCACTTATACACGGCTACACCTTC. Its protein is CASSLALIHGYTF.

This clone was observed once. The chain is built from TRBV5-6 and TRBJ2-5; the D is unclear. Germline lookup yields CDR1 SGHDT and CDR2 YYEEEE. The CDR3 covers 13 residues. The germline V and J ends were trimmed by 2 bases and 1 base, with 6 bases remaining between them. CDR3 loop: CASSLDFQETQYF. CDR3 DNA sequence: TGTGCCAGCAGCTTAGACTTCCAAGAGACCCAGTACTTC. The complete variable domain, with remaining parts taken from reference TRBV5-6 and TRBJ2-5, reads DAGVTQSPTHLIKTRGQQVTLRCSPKSGHDTVSWYQQALGQGPQFIFQYYEEEERQRGNFPDRFSGHQFPNYSSELNVNALLLGDSALYLCASSLDFQETQYFGPGTRLLVL.

The chain employs TRBV7-2 and TRBJ2-1; D may correspond to TRBD1 or TRBD2 (7 bases each). This CDR3 has 18 residues. V was pared by 1 base and J by 0 bases, with 16 bases between. In germline, CDR1 is SGHTA, CDR2 FQGNSA. The CDR3 here is CASSLGKGAGDSYNEQFF. In DNA, the CDR3 is TGTGCCAGCAGCTTAGGTAAGGGGGCGGGAGACTCCTACAATGAGCAGTTCTTC.

The V call is TRBV11-2, the J call TRBJ2-7, with a weak D call TRBD2 (6 bases). There are 12 residues in the CDR3. Germline CDR1 SGHAT, CDR2 FQNNGV. V was clipped by 4 bases and J by 7 bases, with 11 bases between them. The CDR3 nucleotides read TGTGCCAGCAGCTCGAACCGGGGGGAGCAGTACTTC. This encodes CASSSNRGEQYF.

The chain couples TRBV19 to TRBJ2-7; 8 nucleotides agree with TRBD1. CDR3 length: 15 amino acids. CDR1 is LNHDA and CDR2 is SQIVND in the germline V gene (reference sequence). Losses at the gene ends were 6 bases for V and 3 bases for J; bases not matched to a gene: 10. The CDR3 coding sequence is TGTGCCAGTAGCAGTTTAGGGGACAGGTTCTACGAGCAGTACTTC. Translation: CASSSLGDRFYEQYF.

The J gene is TRBJ1-5, the V gene TRBV28; D is uncertain. The CDR3 is made up of 15 amino acids. Trimming removed 2 bases at V and 6 bases at J, with 14 bases between. Germline lookup yields CDR1 MDHEN and CDR2 SYDVKM. For the CDR3, the DNA is TGTGCCAGCAGTTTAAGGGTTGGGAGAAGTCAGCCCCAGCATTTT. This sequence encodes CASSLRVGRSQPQHF.

This clone was recorded only once. The CDR3, as DNA: TGTGCCAGCAGTTACTCGGGTGGGAGTGACAATGAGCAGTTCTTC. This codes for CASSYSGGSDNEQFF. The chain carries TRBV6-5 and TRBJ2-1; TRBD2 might be the D (5 bases). V was pared by 0 bases and J by 5 bases, with 11 bases between. The CDR3 consists of 15 residues. The germline V gene encodes CDR1 MNHEY and CDR2 SVGAGI.

V is TRBV7-9 and J is TRBJ2-1, with 8 bases lining up with TRBD1. V gave up 1 base and J gave up 4 bases; unmatched junction bases: 6. This CDR3 region has 16 residues. Germline V gene sequence: CDR1 SEHNR, CDR2 FQNEAQ (reference sequence). The CDR3 DNA reads as TGTGCCAGCAGCTTAGAAGGGACAGGTCCTTACAATGAGCAGTTCTTC. It encodes CASSLEGTGPYNEQFF.

The CDR3 is CASSPRGIVSGANVLTF. The CDR3, as DNA: TGTGCCAGCAGCCCCAGGGGGATCGTGTCTGGGGCCAACGTCCTGACTTTC. The gene calls are TRBV14 and TRBJ2-6; the match to TRBD1 covers 7 bases. Trimming at V came to 4 bases and at J to 1 base, leaving 7 bases not matched to a gene. CDR1 and CDR2 (germline): SGHDN, FVKESK. The CDR3 has 17 amino acids.

This chain links TRBV27 with TRBJ2-7; TRBD2 aligns across 11 bases. CDR1 MNHEY and CDR2 SMNVEV come from the germline V gene (reference sequence). The CDR3 has 13 amino acids. V shed 5 bases, J shed 5 bases, and the junction held 2 bases outside the gene matches. The CDR3 here is CASSRGLADEQYF. DNA of the CDR3: TGTGCCAGCAGTAGGGGACTAGCGGACGAGCAGTACTTC.

This clone was detected a few times. The chain couples TRBV19 to TRBJ2-2, with D possibly TRBD1 on 5 matching bases. Germline CDR1 LNHDA, CDR2 SQIVND (reference sequence). This CDR3 has 16 residues. Deletions cut 3 bases from V and 10 bases from J, with 21 bases between. The CDR3 spells CASSIPSGHGIEELFF. The CDR3 nucleotides read TGTGCCAGTAGTATCCCCTCTGGACACGGAATCGAGGAGCTGTTTTTT. Full variable domain (missing parts from reference TRBV19 and TRBJ2-2): DGGITQSPKYLFRKEGQNVTLSCEQNLNHDAMYWYRQDPGQGLRLIYYSQIVNDFQKGDIAEGYSVSREKKESFPLTVTSAQKNPTAFYLCASSIPSGHGIEELFFGEGSRLTVL.

J is TRBJ1-3 and V is TRBV19, with 7 bases aligning to TRBD1. Germline trimming cut 3 bases from V and 2 bases from J; bases unmatched to any gene: 4. The CDR3 loop spans 15 amino acids. Germline V gene sequence: CDR1 LNHDA, CDR2 SQIVND (reference sequence). The CDR3 loop reads CASSMTGSPGNTIYF. CDR3 DNA sequence: TGTGCCAGTAGTATGACAGGGTCTCCTGGAAACACCATATATTTT.

The genes are TRBV28 and TRBJ2-1; 10 bases are shared with TRBD2. The V gene's germline CDR1 is MDHEN and CDR2 SYDVKM. The CDR3 is 22 residues long. With 5 bases clipped from V and 0 bases from J, the junction kept 22 bases outside the gene matches. In DNA, the CDR3 is TGTGCCAGCAGTAGTTTAAGGACAAAGCGGGAGGGCCGGTATTACTCCTACAATGAGCAGTTCTTC. This sequence encodes CASSSLRTKREGRYYSYNEQFF.

The chain joins TRBV6-5 to TRBJ2-4; weak D call: TRBD1 (7 bases). Trimming pared 0 bases from V and 9 bases from J, leaving 9 bases between. The CDR3 contains 13 residues. The germline gives CDR1 MNHEY, CDR2 SVGAGI. The CDR3 region is CASSYSQGGIQYF. In nucleotides, the CDR3 is TGTGCCAGCAGTTACTCCCAGGGGGGCATTCAGTACTTC.

The chain uses TRBV5-4 and TRBJ1-1; unclear D gene. Between the trimmed V and J ends, which lost 4 bases and 1 base, there was a span of 5 bases. Per germline, CDR1 SGHNT and CDR2 YYREEE (reference sequence). The CDR3 spans 12 residues. The CDR3, as DNA: TGTGCCAGCAGCACATGGAACACTGAAGCTTTCTTT. This codes for CASSTWNTEAFF.

The rearrangement links TRBV28 to TRBJ2-7; D unclear. Germline V CDR1 and CDR2: MDHEN, SYDVKM. Trimming took off 3 bases at V and 4 bases at J, with 10 bases between the two ends. The CDR3 length is 13 residues. CDR3 amino acids: CASSFFRTYEQYF. DNA of the CDR3: TGTGCCAGCAGTTTCTTCAGAACTTACGAGCAGTACTTC.

The gene calls are TRBV6-4 and TRBJ1-5, with unresolved D. This CDR3 contains 14 residues. The V end was cut by 10 bases, the J end by 1 base, with 14 bases between. Per germline, CDR1 MRHNA and CDR2 SNTAGT. The CDR3 sequence: CATQGKGSNQPQHF. In DNA, the CDR3 is TGTGCCACTCAAGGGAAGGGCAGCAATCAGCCCCAGCATTTT.

In its sample, this clone was seen a few times. The rearrangement links TRBV10-1 to TRBJ1-1, with no clear D. The CDR3 totals 12 residues. V shed 7 bases and J shed 5 bases, with 11 bases lying between them. In germline, CDR1 is WNHNN, CDR2 SYGVQD (reference sequence). CDR3 nucleotide sequence: TGCGCCAGCAATAGCCTCTATACTGAAGCTTTCTTT. Translating gives CASNSLYTEAFF.

The chain joins TRBV5-1 to TRBJ2-7, with D maybe TRBD2 (5 bases). CDR1 is SGHRS and CDR2 is YFSETQ in the germline V gene. The germline V and J ends were trimmed by 6 bases and 3 bases, with 13 bases remaining between them. The CDR3 is 13 residues long. CDR3 in DNA: TGCGCCAGCACGGGGAGTGCGGGCTACGAGCAGTACTTC. Translation: CASTGSAGYEQYF.

V is TRBV10-1 and J is TRBJ2-2; 8 bases are a match to TRBD2. With V trimmed by 9 bases and J by 1 base, 7 bases remained unmatched. CDR1 is WNHNN and CDR2 is SYGVQD in the germline V gene (reference sequence). This CDR3 has 15 amino acids. In DNA, the CDR3 is TGCGCCAGTAGTCCCGCGGGAGGGAACACCGGGGAGCTGTTTTTT. Translating it yields CASSPAGGNTGELFF.

The chain combines TRBV29-1 with TRBJ2-5; tentative D call: TRBD1 (5 bases). With 2 bases removed from V and 9 bases from J, the gap between germline ends came to 13 bases. The germline V gene has CDR1 SQVTM and CDR2 ANQGSEA. This CDR3 contains 12 residues. CDR3 residues: CSVELPQGAQYF. The CDR3 DNA reads TGCAGCGTTGAACTTCCTCAAGGGGCCCAGTACTTC.

The V gene is TRBV19, the J gene TRBJ2-5; D gene unclear. This CDR3 is 12 amino acids long. V was cut by 5 bases and J by 5 bases, with 9 bases left in between. Germline loops: CDR1 LNHDA, CDR2 SQIVND (reference sequence). DNA for the CDR3: TGTGCCAGTAGTGAAGGGCCTGAGACCCAGTACTTC. The encoded protein is CASSEGPETQYF.

In this sample, this clone turned up once. The chain employs TRBV9 and TRBJ2-1, with 11 bases fitting TRBD2. This CDR3 has 15 residues. Germline lookup yields CDR1 SGDLS and CDR2 YYNGEE. Germline trimming cut 0 bases from V and 9 bases from J; bases unmatched to any gene: 5. CDR3 nucleotide sequence: TGTGCCAGCAGCGTAGCGGTAACTAGCGGGAGTGAGCAGTTCTTC. This encodes CASSVAVTSGSEQFF.